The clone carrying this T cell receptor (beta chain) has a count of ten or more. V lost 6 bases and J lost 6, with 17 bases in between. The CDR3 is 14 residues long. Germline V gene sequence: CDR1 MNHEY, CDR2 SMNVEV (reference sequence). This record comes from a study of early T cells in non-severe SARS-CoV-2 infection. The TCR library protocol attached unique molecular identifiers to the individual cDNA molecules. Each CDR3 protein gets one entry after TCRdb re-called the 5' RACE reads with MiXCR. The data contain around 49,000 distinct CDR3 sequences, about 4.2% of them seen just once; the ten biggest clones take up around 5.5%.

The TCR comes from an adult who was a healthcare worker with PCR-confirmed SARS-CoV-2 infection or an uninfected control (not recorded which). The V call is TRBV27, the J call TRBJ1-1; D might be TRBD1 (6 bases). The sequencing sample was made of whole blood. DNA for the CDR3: TGTGCCAGCAGCTCGTTGGGGGGCGTCTCTGAAGCTTTCTTT. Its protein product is CASSSLGGVSEAFF.